This T cell receptor beta chain was sequenced during a study of shared clonotypes between healthy human individuals. In the study overall: The donor group consisted of a couple of women and three men, aged 18 to 49.

This clone has a handful of counts. Its antigen is currently unknown. The study, taken as a whole, reports: There were few donors, and this limited the genetic and exposure-history diversity represented. Clonotypes that were shared across a handful of donors made up 4% to 6% of naive CD4 clonotypes.

Trimming removed 5 bases at V and 8 bases at J, with 15 bases between. Per the germline V gene, CDR1 is KGHSH and CDR2 is LQKENI. The CDR3 runs 13 residues. As originally analysed: In the immunoSEQ data, sequences were junction-only and lacked quality scores, so filtering differed. Generated by immunoSEQ multiplex PCR, the TCRdb table keeps only in-frame clones and is missing some. The DNA was the basis for D and trimming; V, J and clone size are from that table. This sample yields millions of clones, of which around 90% are seen a single time; over 0.12% belongs to the top ten. The sequence derives from a young man in good health. The chain has TRBV18 and TRBJ1-2; D gene unclear. Sequenced input: naive CD4+ T cells sorted from blood. As to subset: CD45RA+ positively selected. The chain's CDR3 is CASSSDRLGGYTF. In DNA, the CDR3 is TGTGCCAGCTCATCGGACCGCCTGGGAGGCTACACCTTC.